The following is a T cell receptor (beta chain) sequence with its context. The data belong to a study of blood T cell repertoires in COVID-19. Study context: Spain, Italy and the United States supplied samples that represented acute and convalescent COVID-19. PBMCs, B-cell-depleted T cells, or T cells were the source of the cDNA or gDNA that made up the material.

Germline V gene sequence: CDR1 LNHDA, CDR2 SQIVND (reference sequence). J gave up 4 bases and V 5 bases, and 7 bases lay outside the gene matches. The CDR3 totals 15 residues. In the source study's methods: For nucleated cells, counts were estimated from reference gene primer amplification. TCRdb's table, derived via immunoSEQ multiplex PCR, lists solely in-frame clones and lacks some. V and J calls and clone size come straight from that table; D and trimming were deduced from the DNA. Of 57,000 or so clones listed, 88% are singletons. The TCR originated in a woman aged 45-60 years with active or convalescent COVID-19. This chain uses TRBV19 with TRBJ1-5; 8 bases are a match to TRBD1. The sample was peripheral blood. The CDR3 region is CASSPGDRLNQPQHF. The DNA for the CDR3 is TGTGCCAGTAGTCCCGGGGACAGGTTGAATCAGCCCCAGCATTTT.